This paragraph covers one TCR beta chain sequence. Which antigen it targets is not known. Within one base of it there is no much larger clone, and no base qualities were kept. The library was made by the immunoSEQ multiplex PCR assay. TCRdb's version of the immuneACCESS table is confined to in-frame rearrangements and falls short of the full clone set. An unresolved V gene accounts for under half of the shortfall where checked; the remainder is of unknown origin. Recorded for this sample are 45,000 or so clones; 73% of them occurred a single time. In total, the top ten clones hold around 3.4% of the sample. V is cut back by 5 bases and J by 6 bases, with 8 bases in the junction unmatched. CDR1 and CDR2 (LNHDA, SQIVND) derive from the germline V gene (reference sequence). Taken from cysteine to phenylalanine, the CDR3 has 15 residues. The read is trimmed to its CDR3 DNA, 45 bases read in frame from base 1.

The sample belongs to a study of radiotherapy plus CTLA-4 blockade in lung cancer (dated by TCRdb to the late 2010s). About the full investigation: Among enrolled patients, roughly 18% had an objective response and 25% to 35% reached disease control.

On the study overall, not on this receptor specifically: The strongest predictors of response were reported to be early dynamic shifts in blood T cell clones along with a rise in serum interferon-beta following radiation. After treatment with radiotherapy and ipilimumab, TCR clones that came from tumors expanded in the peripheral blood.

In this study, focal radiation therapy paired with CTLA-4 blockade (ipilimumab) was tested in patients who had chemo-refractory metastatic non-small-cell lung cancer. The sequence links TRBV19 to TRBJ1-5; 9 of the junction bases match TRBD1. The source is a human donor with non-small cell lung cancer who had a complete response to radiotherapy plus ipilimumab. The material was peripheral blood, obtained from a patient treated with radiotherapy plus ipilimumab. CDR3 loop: CASSPLGTGSQPQHF. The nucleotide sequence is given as TGTGCCAGTAGTCCACTCGGGACAGGGAGTCAGCCCCAGCATTTT.